The 26 T cell receptor beta chains reported below all come from one sample, sequenced in a study of blood T cells in healthy people across ages. Primed by a sample-barcoded 5' primer and a J-beta primer mix, a second PCR proceeded for about 6 to 11 cycles. MiXCR, applied by TCRdb to the 5' RACE reads, yields one record per CDR3 protein. The sample lists 650,000 or so distinct CDR3 sequences; under 65% were seen once. The sequencing input was blood. The receptor set was obtained from a woman older than 75 in good health.

This chain links TRBV7-9 with TRBJ2-1; 10 bases align to TRBD2. The CDR3 length is 14 residues. Germline V CDR1 and CDR2: SEHNR, FQNEAQ (reference sequence). V shed 7 bases and J 12 bases; nucleotides not matched to a gene: 12. CDR3 sequence: CASTLAGNTDTQFF. The CDR3 region has the DNA TGTGCCAGCACACTAGCGGGGAACACAGATACGCAGTTCTTC.

This chain uses TRBV7-6 with TRBJ1-2, with TRBD1 as a possible D gene (6 bases). The CDR3 sequence is 14 residues long. Germline CDR1 SGHVS, CDR2 FNYEAQ. V lost 5 bases and J lost 8, with 18 bases in between. CDR3 residues: CASSNLQGRAGYTF. CDR3 nucleotide sequence: TGTGCCAGCAGCAACTTACAGGGAAGGGCCGGCTACACCTTC.

The gene calls are TRBV29-1 and TRBJ2-5; the D gene is possibly TRBD2 (6 bases). Germline V gene lookup returns CDR1 SQVTM and CDR2 ANQGSEA. This CDR3 has 13 residues. V gave up 4 bases and J gave up 3 bases, with 12 bases separating them. The CDR3 here is CSVAGTEKETQYF. CDR3 DNA sequence: TGCAGCGTTGCAGGGACTGAAAAAGAGACCCAGTACTTC.

The J gene is TRBJ2-2, the V gene TRBV4-1, with TRBD2 matching 7 bases. Trimming took 2 bases from V and 1 from J; bases not matched to a gene: 7. The V gene's germline CDR1 is MGHRA and CDR2 YSYEKL. This CDR3 has 17 residues. CDR3 in amino acids: CASSQLRDYMNTGELFF. The CDR3 region has the DNA TGCGCCAGCAGCCAATTGAGGGACTACATGAACACCGGGGAGCTGTTTTTT.

In its sample, this clonotype was seen a few times. This clone may be a read error of a much larger clone one base away. The rearrangement joins TRBV29-1 to TRBJ2-7; no firm D call. The V gene lost 5 bases and the J gene lost 7 bases, with 12 bases spanning the gap. This CDR3 is 11 amino acids long. Germline V gives CDR1 SQVTM, CDR2 ANQGSEA. CDR3 amino acids: CSVRQVGEQYF. The CDR3 nucleotides read TGCAGCGTTCGCCAGGTTGGTGAGCAGTACTTC.

The chain joins TRBV11-2 to TRBJ2-5, with 9 bases that match TRBD2. Germline assignment: CDR1 SGHAT and CDR2 FQNNGV. The CDR3 extends over 15 amino acids. V lost 6 bases, J lost 4 bases, and 9 bases stayed unmatched. Written as DNA, the CDR3 is TGTGCCAGCAGTGTTTGCGGGGGGGCCCGAGAGACCCAGTACTTC. It is translated as CASSVCGGARETQYF. Supplemented by reference TRBV11-2 and TRBJ2-5, the full variable domain reads EAGVAQSPRYKIIEKRQSVAFWCNPISGHATLYWYQQILGQGPKLLIQFQNNGVVDDSQLPKDRFSAERLKGVDSTLKIQPAKLEDSAVYLCASSVCGGARETQYFGPGTRLLVL.

This clonotype was detected only a few times. The rearrangement joins TRBV5-1 to TRBJ2-5; 14 positions agree with TRBD2. The CDR3 runs 18 residues. From germline, CDR1 is SGHRS and CDR2 YFSETQ. The J segment lost 11 bases and the V segment lost 5 bases, leaving 20 bases of the junction unmatched. In DNA, the CDR3 is TGCGCCAGCAGTCCCGGGACTAGCGGGGGAGGGACCTACAATGAGCAGTACTTC. This codes for CASSPGTSGGGTYNEQYF.

Here the CDR3 reads CSAATSAPNIQYF. As DNA, the CDR3 is TGCAGTGCAGCTACTAGCGCCCCCAACATTCAGTACTTC. The chain has TRBV20-1 and TRBJ2-7; 7 bases align to TRBD2. Near its end, the DNA agrees better with TRBJ2-4, so the J call may be wrong. Germline values: CDR1 DFQATT, CDR2 SNEGSKA (reference sequence). CDR3 length: 13 residues.

This clonotype was picked up a small number of times. The chain carries TRBV5-1 and TRBJ2-4; 8 bases match TRBD2. TRBJ2-7 matches the DNA end more closely, so the J call is doubtful. Per germline, CDR1 SGHRS and CDR2 YFSETQ. The CDR3 is 14 residues long. The CDR3 nucleotides read TGCGCCAGCAGCCGGACTAGCCAAACCTACGAGCAGTACTTC. Amino acid sequence: CASSRTSQTYEQYF.

This chain uses TRBV6-1 with TRBJ1-4; weak D call: TRBD1 (5 bases). The CDR3 length is 14 residues. Looked up from germline, CDR1 is MNHNS and CDR2 is SASEGT. V lost 1 base and J lost 7, with 10 bases in between. The DNA for the CDR3 is TGTGCCAGCAGTGAAGGGACAAGGTTTGAAAAACTGTTTTTT. Translation gives CASSEGTRFEKLFF.

This sequence joins TRBV7-2 and TRBJ1-2; 8 bases map to TRBD1. Trimming at V came to 4 bases and at J to 5 bases, leaving 12 bases not matched to a gene. This CDR3 is built from 16 residues. Germline V gives CDR1 SGHTA, CDR2 FQGNSA. CDR3 loop: CASSSRTGLSLYGYTF. For the CDR3, the DNA is TGTGCCAGCAGCTCACGGACAGGGCTTTCCCTTTATGGCTACACCTTC.

Comment on this clonotype: A much bigger clone sits one base away, suggesting this may be a read error. V and J are TRBV4-1 and TRBJ2-3; D gene uncertain. V lost 1 base and J lost 4, with 12 bases in between. Germline loops: CDR1 MGHRA, CDR2 YSYEKL. This CDR3 contains 15 residues. The CDR3 sequence: CASSQARRRADTQYF. The CDR3 bases are TGCGCCAGCAGCCAAGCTCGGCGCCGCGCAGATACGCAGTATTTT.

The rearrangement uses TRBV5-1 and TRBJ1-4; 8 bases agree with TRBD1. V dropped 0 bases and J dropped 5; count of bases not matched to a gene: 6. From germline, CDR1 is SGHRS and CDR2 YFSETQ. This CDR3 comprises 16 residues. CDR3 amino acids: CASSLEYQGANEKLFF. The DNA of the CDR3 is TGCGCCAGCAGCTTGGAGTACCAGGGGGCGAATGAAAAACTGTTTTTT.

The CDR3 DNA sequence: TGTGCCAGCAGCGTTAGCGGGGTGAGCTCCTACAATGAGCAGTTCTTC. Protein product: CASSVSGVSSYNEQFF. V gene TRBV9 combines with J gene TRBJ2-1; 8 bases agree with TRBD2. CDR3 length equals 16 residues. J was trimmed by 0 bases and V by 2 bases; bases with no gene match: 4. Germline V gives CDR1 SGDLS, CDR2 YYNGEE.

In its sample, this clonotype was seen many times. The CDR3 loop reads CASSPTDYGYTF. For the CDR3, the DNA is TGTGCCAGCAGTCCGACGGACTATGGCTACACCTTC. This chain joins TRBV12-3 or TRBV12-4 and TRBJ1-2; D is uncertain. Trimming shortened V by 5 bases and J by 3 bases, and 7 bases separated the two germline ends. The CDR3 consists of 12 residues.

The rearrangement joins TRBV6-2 or TRBV6-3 to TRBJ2-6; 9 nucleotides align to TRBD1. V dropped 6 bases and J dropped 2; count of bases not matched to a gene: 8. The CDR3 consists of 17 residues. CDR1 is MNHEY, CDR2 SVGEGT, per germline. CDR3 residues: CASRGDRDSPGANVLTF. DNA for the CDR3: TGTGCCAGCAGGGGGGACAGGGACTCCCCTGGGGCCAACGTCCTGACTTTC.

This chain connects TRBV20-1 to TRBJ2-3; no clear D. From germline, CDR1 is DFQATT and CDR2 SNEGSKA (reference sequence). There are 12 residues in the CDR3. Trimming took off 0 bases at V and 7 bases at J, with 8 bases between the two ends. The CDR3 region has the DNA TGCAGTGCTAGAGATAAAGGAAATACGCAGTATTTT. It translates to CSARDKGNTQYF.

J is TRBJ1-5 and V is TRBV10-3; weak D call: TRBD1 (5 bases). Germline V gives CDR1 ENHRY, CDR2 SYGVKD. Trimming shortened V by 0 bases and J by 11 bases, and 11 bases separated the two germline ends. CDR3 length: 13 residues. The CDR3: CAISESEGRSQHF. CDR3 nucleotide sequence: TGTGCCATCAGTGAGTCTGAGGGGAGGTCCCAGCATTTT.

The chain uses TRBV29-1 and TRBJ2-1, with D tentatively TRBD2 (7 bases). The J call may be wrong; the DNA end is better matched by TRBJ2-7. CDR3 length: 14 residues. Germline CDR1 reads SQVTM; CDR2 reads ANQGSEA. DNA of the CDR3: TGCAGCGTTGTAGGGGGGGATTACTACAATGAGCAGTACTTC. It encodes CSVVGGDYYNEQYF.

The chain uses TRBV27 and TRBJ2-4; 12 bases line up with TRBD1. The J call is uncertain, as TRBJ2-7 better fits the DNA end. Germline CDR1 reads MNHEY; CDR2 reads SMNVEV (reference sequence). The CDR3 runs to 16 residues. The CDR3: CASSFSGQGAGYEQYF. CDR3 nucleotides: TGTGCCAGCAGTTTTTCGGGACAGGGGGCTGGGTACGAGCAGTACTTC.

This clonotype was found many times. The chain joins TRBV6-1 to TRBJ2-6, with TRBD1 as a possible D gene (7 bases). The V end was cut by 4 bases, the J end by 1 base, with 11 bases between. CDR3 length: 16 residues. Germline CDR1 is MNHNS and CDR2 is SASEGT. The CDR3 DNA reads as TGTGCCAGCAGTGCCTCAGGGGGGTCTGGGGCCAACGTCCTGACTTTC. This encodes CASSASGGSGANVLTF.

The chain combines TRBV12-3 or TRBV12-4 with TRBJ1-3; D perhaps matches TRBD1 (5 bases). This CDR3 comprises 13 residues. The germline V and J ends were trimmed by 5 bases and 7 bases, with 12 bases remaining between them. The CDR3 sequence is CASSPGTTNTIYF. In nucleotides, the CDR3 is TGTGCCAGCAGTCCCGGGACCACGAACACCATATATTTT.

J is TRBJ1-4 and V is TRBV12-3 or TRBV12-4; tentatively, D is TRBD1 (6 bases). The V end lost 5 bases, the J end lost 7 bases, and 14 bases lay between the germline ends. This CDR3 has 14 residues. For the CDR3, the DNA is TGTGCCAGCAGTCCGGGGGGAGGGGGTGAAAAACTGTTTTTT. It codes for CASSPGGGGEKLFF.

The J gene is TRBJ1-2, the V gene TRBV29-1, with 7 bases matching TRBD1. Unmatched junction bases numbered 4, after V lost 4 bases and J lost 2 bases. The CDR3 is 13 amino acids. CDR1 and CDR2 (germline): SQVTM, ANQGSEA. The CDR3 sequence is CSVVGGLNYGYTF. In nucleotides, the CDR3 is TGCAGCGTTGTAGGGGGCCTAAACTATGGCTACACCTTC.

V gene TRBV27 combines with J gene TRBJ2-3; maybe TRBD1 (7 bases). CDR1 MNHEY and CDR2 SMNVEV come from the germline V gene (reference sequence). The CDR3 is 16 amino acids. V lost 8 bases, J lost 0 bases, and 18 bases lay in between. The CDR3 DNA reads TGTGCCAGCCGCAGGGGGTACGGGACTAGCACAGATACGCAGTATTTT. It encodes CASRRGYGTSTDTQYF.

Only a few counts were recorded for this clonotype. This chain joins TRBV28 and TRBJ2-1, with D possibly being TRBD1 (7 bases). Germline CDR1 MDHEN, CDR2 SYDVKM. Trimming pared 4 bases from V and 7 bases from J, leaving 17 bases between. This CDR3 region has 15 residues. The CDR3 sequence: CASSSGRGVLNEQFF. The CDR3 DNA sequence: TGTGCCAGCAGTTCTGGCAGGGGGGTCTTGAATGAGCAGTTCTTC.